The sequence of this T cell receptor beta chain was determined in a study of blood T cells in healthy people across ages (dated by TCRdb to 2015 to 2017). Describing the broader study: In model experiments, template switching captured about one uniquely barcoded TCR beta cDNA molecule for every two T cells. To avoid experimental bias, donors of different ages were randomly spread across the sequencing lanes. The study analyzed two additional independent replicas of 1 million unique cDNA reads from the same blood draw for two donors, one aged 18 to 30 and one aged 80 or older. Using deep sequencing normalized with unique cDNA molecular identifiers, the study measured how TCR beta repertoire diversity changes with age. The donors were split into four age groups: young (average around 15 years), middle-aged (roughly 42), aged (roughly 68) and long-lived (under 90). What the research found in general, with its limitations: As age increased, observed TCR beta diversity per million T cells dropped in a roughly linear way, and a significant reduction was already evident by age 40. Estimates of total diversity from one million sequenced T cells were regarded as lower bounds and underestimates. The long-lived group showed more naive CD4+ T cells, fewer expanded clones and increased TCR diversity than the aged group, suggesting age selection. Because the CMV infection status of the donors was unknown, age-related changes in expanded clonotypes may potentially have been confounded. Since profiling was done on bulk unsorted PBMCs, naive and antigen-experienced compartments could not be conclusively compared. Observed TCR beta diversity correlated strongly with the percentage of naive T cells measured by flow cytometry.

Including cysteine and phenylalanine, the CDR3 has 15 amino acids. Left in the record is the CDR3 DNA by itself, 45 bases read in frame from the first base. V is reduced by 5 bases and J by 0 bases, leaving a spacing of 10 bases between them. CDR1 and CDR2 are drawn from the germline V gene: SGHVS, FNYEAQ. Systemically healthy Caucasian individuals from Russia, around 38 in total and aged roughly 6 to 100 years, were included as donors. Each donor gave 9 to 10 milliliters of peripheral blood, collected into EDTA-treated Vacutainer tubes. Ficoll-Paque density-gradient centrifugation was used to isolate PBMCs, with at least 6 million obtained per sample. Total RNA, at least 5 micrograms per sample, was extracted from PBMCs with Trizol reagent. The percentages of naive CD45RAhigh/CD27high T cells were determined by flow cytometry on a PBMC aliquot from every donor. As concerns this clonotype: The specificity of this receptor is unknown. Qualities for individual bases were not recorded, and no much larger clone is one base off.

Library creation used 5' RACE. These reads were obtained on an Illumina HiSeq 2500. A second PCR of about 6 to 12 cycles was run with a J-beta primer mix and a sample-barcoded 5' primer. A template-switch 5' adaptor carrying 12 random nucleotides introduced a unique molecular identifier onto each TCR beta cDNA molecule. Each sample yielded at least 2.5 million CDR3-containing paired-end reads. All of the RNA was converted into first-strand cDNA using the Mint cDNA synthesis kit, with a TRBC-specific oligonucleotide serving as the primer. Following uracil-DNA glycosylase treatment, a first 18-cycle PCR with universal primers M1SS and BC2_uni_R was performed on all cDNA. In the paper's pipeline: For normalization, 1 million high-quality reads, each with a distinct molecular identifier, were randomly selected from each sample. Instead of being binned into consensus sequences, reads that shared molecular identifiers were thrown out. MiTCR, set to a Q25 quality threshold and the strictest error-elimination algorithm, was used for CDR3 identification, clonotype clustering and error correction. A nonparametric unseen species model with Euler transformation was used to estimate lower-bound total TCR beta diversity. Using fastp at Q25 and MiXCR, TCRdb reprocessed the public reads and kept productive beta chains. Entries are consolidated by CDR3 protein sequence, retaining the most common genes and DNA. TCRdb, rather than the study authors, made the V and J calls. This sample has 1.5 million to 2 million distinct CDR3 sequences in its table, and 28% of those were observed once. The top ten clonotypes cover roughly 8% of the sample.

The sequenced material came from blood. The rearrangement combines TRBV7-6 with TRBJ1-4, with the identity of the D gene unclear. The TCR was taken from a woman under 40 in good health. In nucleotides, the sequence is TGTGCCAGCAGCGAGACGCCTGCAACTAATGAAAAACTGTTTTTT. The translation is CASSETPATNEKLFF.